This TCR beta chain was identified during a study of OX40 agonist ivuxolimab in advanced cancers. Study-level information: Patients were roughly 87% male with ages roughly 20 to 80, mean around 58. Three patients, one with hepatocellular carcinoma and two with cutaneous melanoma, responded partially. General study points: Both blood CD4+ and CD8+ T cells showed clonal growth by week 6 at 0.1 to 3.0 mg/kg. Expanded peripheral T cell antigen specificity was not determined.

Details on this clone: Its antigen is unknown.

V was pared by 2 bases and J by 6 bases, with 12 bases of the junction left unmatched. The CDR3 is 17 amino acids. Germline V gene sequence: CDR1 MDHEN, CDR2 SYDVKM. The assay was immunoSEQ multiplex PCR, and TCRdb's table has in-frame clones only and misses some. The sample has around 70,000 clones, around 84% seen once; the top ten hold roughly 0.85%. The genes are TRBV28 and TRBJ2-1, with 8 nucleotides matching TRBD1. Sample: CD4+ or CD8+ T cells sorted from blood, taken in a trial of the OX40 agonist ivuxolimab. This sequence originates from an adult with an advanced solid tumor such as melanoma, head and neck, liver or kidney cancer. Here the CDR3 reads CASSLPQQGVGGNEQFF. The CDR3 region has the DNA TGTGCCAGCAGTTTACCCCAACAGGGGGTGGGAGGCAATGAGCAGTTCTTC.